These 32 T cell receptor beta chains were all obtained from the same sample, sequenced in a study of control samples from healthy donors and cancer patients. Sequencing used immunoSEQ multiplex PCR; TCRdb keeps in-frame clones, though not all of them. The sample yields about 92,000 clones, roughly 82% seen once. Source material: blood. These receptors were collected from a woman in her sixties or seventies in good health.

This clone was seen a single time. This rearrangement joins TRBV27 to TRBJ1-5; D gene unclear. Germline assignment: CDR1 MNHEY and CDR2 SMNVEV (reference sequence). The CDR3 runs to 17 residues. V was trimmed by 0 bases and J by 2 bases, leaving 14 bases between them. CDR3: CASSLSITAKGNQPQHF. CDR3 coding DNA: TGTGCCAGCAGTTTATCTATCACAGCGAAGGGCAATCAGCCCCAGCATTTT.

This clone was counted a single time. The CDR3 DNA reads as TGTGCCAGCAGCTCCCGGACAGGGAGCAGATCACCCCTCCACTTT. Encoded protein: CASSSRTGSRSPLHF. The V call is TRBV3-1 (or the pseudogene TRBV3-2), the J call TRBJ1-6, with 8 bases aligning to TRBD1. The CDR3 is 15 residues long. CDR1 LGHDT and CDR2 YNNKEL come from the germline V gene (reference sequence). V trimming: 5 bases; J trimming: 10 bases; junction bases outside the gene matches: 10.

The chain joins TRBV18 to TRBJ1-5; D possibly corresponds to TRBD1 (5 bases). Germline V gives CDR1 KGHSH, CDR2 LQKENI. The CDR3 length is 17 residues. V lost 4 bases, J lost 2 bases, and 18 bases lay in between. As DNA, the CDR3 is TGTGCCAGCTCACTCGGGGCCGGCGGAGAGGGCAATCAGCCCCAGCATTTT. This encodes CASSLGAGGEGNQPQHF.

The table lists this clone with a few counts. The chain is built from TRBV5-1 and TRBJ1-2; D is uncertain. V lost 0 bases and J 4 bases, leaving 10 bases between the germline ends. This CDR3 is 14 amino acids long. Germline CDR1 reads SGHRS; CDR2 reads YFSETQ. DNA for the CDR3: TGCGCCAGCAGCTTGGCCTCGGAGGGCTATGGCTACACCTTC. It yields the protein CASSLASEGYGYTF.

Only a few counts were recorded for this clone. The CDR3, as DNA: TGTGCCAGCAGCTTTACCAGGGACGGCTACACCTTC. Its protein product is CASSFTRDGYTF. This chain joins TRBV7-8 and TRBJ1-2; weak D call: TRBD1 (5 bases). The V gene lost 3 bases and the J gene lost 8 bases, with 10 bases spanning the gap. The germline gives CDR1 SGHVS, CDR2 FQNEAQ. The CDR3 is made up of 12 amino acids.

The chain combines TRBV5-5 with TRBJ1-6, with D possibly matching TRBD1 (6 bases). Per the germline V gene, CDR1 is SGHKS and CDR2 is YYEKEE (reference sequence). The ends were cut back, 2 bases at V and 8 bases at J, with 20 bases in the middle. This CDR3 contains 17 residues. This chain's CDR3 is CASSFSLQGTSYSPLHF. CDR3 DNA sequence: TGTGCCAGCAGCTTCTCCCTACAGGGAACAAGCTATTCACCCCTCCACTTT.

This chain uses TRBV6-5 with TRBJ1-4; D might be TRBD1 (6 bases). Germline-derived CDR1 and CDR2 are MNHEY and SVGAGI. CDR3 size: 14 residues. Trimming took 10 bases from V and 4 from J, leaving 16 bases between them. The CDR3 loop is CATALGQINEKLFF. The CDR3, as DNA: TGTGCCACCGCCTTAGGACAGATTAATGAAAAACTGTTTTTT.

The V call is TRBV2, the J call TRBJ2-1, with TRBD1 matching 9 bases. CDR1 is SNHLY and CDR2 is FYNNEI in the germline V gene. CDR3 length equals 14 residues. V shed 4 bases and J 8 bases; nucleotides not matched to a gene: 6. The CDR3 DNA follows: TGTGCCAGCAGTGGGGACAGGGTAAACTATGAGCAGTTCTTC. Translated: CASSGDRVNYEQFF.

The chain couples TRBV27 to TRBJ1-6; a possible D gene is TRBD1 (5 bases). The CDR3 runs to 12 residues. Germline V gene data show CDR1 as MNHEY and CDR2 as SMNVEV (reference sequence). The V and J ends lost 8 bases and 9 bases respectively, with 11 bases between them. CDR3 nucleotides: TGTGCCAGCGGGGGTAATTTTTCACCCCTCCACTTT. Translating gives CASGGNFSPLHF.

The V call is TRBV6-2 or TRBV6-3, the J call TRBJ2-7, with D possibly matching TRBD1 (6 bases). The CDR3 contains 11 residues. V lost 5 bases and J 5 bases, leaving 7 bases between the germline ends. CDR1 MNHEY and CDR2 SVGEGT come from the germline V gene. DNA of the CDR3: TGTGCCAGCAGTAACAGGGACGAGCAGTACTTC. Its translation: CASSNRDEQYF.

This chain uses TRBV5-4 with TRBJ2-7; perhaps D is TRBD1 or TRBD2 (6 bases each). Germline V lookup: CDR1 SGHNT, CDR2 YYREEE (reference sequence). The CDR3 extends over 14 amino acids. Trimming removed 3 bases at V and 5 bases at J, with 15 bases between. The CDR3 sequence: CASSWGAESDEQYF. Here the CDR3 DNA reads TGTGCCAGCAGCTGGGGGGCGGAATCGGACGAGCAGTACTTC.

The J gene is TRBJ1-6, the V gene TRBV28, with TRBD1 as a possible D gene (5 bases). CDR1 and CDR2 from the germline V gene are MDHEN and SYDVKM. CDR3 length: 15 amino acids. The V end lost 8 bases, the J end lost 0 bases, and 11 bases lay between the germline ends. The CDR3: CASRGSSSYNSPLHF. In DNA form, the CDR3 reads TGTGCCAGCCGGGGCAGCAGCTCCTATAATTCACCCCTCCACTTT.

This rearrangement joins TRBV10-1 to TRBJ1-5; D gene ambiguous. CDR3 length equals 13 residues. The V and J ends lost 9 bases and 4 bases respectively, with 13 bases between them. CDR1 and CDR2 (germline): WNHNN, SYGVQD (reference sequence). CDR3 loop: CASSSSDNQPQHF. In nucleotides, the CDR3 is TGCGCCAGTTCATCAAGTGATAATCAGCCCCAGCATTTT.

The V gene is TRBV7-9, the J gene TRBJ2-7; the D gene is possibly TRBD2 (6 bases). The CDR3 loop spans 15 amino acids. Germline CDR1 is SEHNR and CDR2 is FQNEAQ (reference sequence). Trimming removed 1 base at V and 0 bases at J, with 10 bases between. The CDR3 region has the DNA TGTGCCAGCAGCTTAGGACCTAGCGTCTCCTACGAGCAGTACTTC. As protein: CASSLGPSVSYEQYF. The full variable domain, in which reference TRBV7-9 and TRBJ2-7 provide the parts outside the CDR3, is DTGVSQNPRHKITKRGQNVTFRCDPISEHNRLYWYRQTLGQGPEFLTYFQNEAQLEKSRLLSDRFSAERPKGSFSTLEIQRTEQGDSAMYLCASSLGPSVSYEQYFGPGTRLTVT.

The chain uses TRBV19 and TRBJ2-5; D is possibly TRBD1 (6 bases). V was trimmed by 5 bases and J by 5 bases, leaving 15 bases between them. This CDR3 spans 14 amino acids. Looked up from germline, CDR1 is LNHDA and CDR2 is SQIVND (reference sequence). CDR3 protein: CASSPGQPSETQYF. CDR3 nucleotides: TGTGCCAGTAGTCCTGGACAGCCTTCGGAGACCCAGTACTTC. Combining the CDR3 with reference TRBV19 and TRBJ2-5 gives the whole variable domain DGGITQSPKYLFRKEGQNVTLSCEQNLNHDAMYWYRQDPGQGLRLIYYSQIVNDFQKGDIAEGYSVSREKKESFPLTVTSAQKNPTAFYLCASSPGQPSETQYFGPGTRLLVL.

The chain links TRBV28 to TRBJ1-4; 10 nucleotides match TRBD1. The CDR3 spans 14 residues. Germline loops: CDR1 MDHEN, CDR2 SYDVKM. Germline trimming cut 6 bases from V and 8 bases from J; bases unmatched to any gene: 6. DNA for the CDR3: TGTGCCAGCAGGTCAGGGACAGGGGAAGAAAAACTGTTTTTT. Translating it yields CASRSGTGEEKLFF.

The CDR3 DNA reads TGCGCCAGCAGCCAAGACTTGGAGGAAAAACTGTTTTTT. Protein product: CASSQDLEEKLFF. The chain links TRBV4-1 to TRBJ1-4, with D unresolved. Trimming shortened V by 0 bases and J by 8 bases, and 7 bases separated the two germline ends. Germline loops: CDR1 MGHRA, CDR2 YSYEKL. The CDR3 is 13 amino acids.

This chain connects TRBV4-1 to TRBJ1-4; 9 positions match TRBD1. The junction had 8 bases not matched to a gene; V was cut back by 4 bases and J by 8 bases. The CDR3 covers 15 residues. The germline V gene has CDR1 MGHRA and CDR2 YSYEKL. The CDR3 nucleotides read TGCGCCAGCAGCCCACGACAGGGGGTACGGGAAAAACTGTTTTTT. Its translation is CASSPRQGVREKLFF.

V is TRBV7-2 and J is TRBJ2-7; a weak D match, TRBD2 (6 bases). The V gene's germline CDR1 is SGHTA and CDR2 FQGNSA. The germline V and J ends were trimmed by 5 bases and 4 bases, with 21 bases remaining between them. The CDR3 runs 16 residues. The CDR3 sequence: CASSPPNGRPGYEQYF. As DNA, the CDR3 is TGTGCCAGCAGCCCCCCAAACGGGAGACCCGGTTACGAGCAGTACTTC.

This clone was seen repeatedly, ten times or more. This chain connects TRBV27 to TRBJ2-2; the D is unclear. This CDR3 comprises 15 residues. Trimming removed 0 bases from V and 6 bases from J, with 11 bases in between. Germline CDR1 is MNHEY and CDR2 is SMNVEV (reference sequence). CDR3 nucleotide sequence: TGTGCCAGCAGTTTATCCTCCCAAGTCCCCGGGGAGCTGTTTTTT. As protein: CASSLSSQVPGELFF.

Here the CDR3 DNA reads TGTGCCAGCAGCCTCCGACTAGCTGGCGCAGATACGCAGTATTTT. Amino acids: CASSLRLAGADTQYF. The V gene is TRBV7-8, the J gene TRBJ2-3; 7 bases map to TRBD2. The V and J ends lost 5 bases and 4 bases, in that order; junction bases with no gene match: 9. Germline CDR1 reads SGHVS; CDR2 reads FQNEAQ. This CDR3 spans 15 amino acids.

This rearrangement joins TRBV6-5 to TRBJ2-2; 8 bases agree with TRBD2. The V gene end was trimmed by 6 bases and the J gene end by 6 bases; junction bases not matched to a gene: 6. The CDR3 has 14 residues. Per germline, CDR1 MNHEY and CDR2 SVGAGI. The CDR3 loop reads CASSQSGSAGELFF. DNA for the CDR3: TGTGCCAGCAGCCAGAGCGGGAGCGCCGGGGAGCTGTTTTTT.

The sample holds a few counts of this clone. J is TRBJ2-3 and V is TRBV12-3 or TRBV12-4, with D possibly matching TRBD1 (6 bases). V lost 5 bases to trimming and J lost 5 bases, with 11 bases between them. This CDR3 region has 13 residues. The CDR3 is CASSGQTKDTQYF. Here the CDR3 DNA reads TGTGCCAGCAGTGGACAGACTAAAGATACGCAGTATTTT.

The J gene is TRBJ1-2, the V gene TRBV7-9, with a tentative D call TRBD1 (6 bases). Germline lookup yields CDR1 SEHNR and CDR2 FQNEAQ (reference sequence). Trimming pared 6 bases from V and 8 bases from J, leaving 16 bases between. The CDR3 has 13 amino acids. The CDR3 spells CASSPRGEWGYTF. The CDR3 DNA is TGTGCCAGCAGTCCCAGGGGCGAATGGGGCTACACCTTC.

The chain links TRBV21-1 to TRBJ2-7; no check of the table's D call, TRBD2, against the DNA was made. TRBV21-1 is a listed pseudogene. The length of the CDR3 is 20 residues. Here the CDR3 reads CASSKPGGRVFSGRSHEQYF. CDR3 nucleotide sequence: TGTGCCAGCAGCAAACCTGGGGGGAGAGTCTTTAGCGGGAGGTCCCACGAGCAGTACTTC.

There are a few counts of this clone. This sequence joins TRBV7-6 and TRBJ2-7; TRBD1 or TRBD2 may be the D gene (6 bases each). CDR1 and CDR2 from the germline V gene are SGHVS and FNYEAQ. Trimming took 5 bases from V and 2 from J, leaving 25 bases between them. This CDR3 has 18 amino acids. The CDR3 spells CASSPLPPGGGLPYEQYF. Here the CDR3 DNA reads TGTGCCAGCAGCCCCCTACCTCCCGGGGGCGGATTACCCTACGAGCAGTACTTC.

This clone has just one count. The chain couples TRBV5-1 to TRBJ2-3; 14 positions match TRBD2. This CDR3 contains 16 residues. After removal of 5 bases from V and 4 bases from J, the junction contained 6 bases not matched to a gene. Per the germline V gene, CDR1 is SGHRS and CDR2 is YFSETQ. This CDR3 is CASSSGLAGGPDTQYF. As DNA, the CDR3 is TGCGCCAGCAGTTCCGGACTAGCGGGGGGACCAGATACGCAGTATTTT.

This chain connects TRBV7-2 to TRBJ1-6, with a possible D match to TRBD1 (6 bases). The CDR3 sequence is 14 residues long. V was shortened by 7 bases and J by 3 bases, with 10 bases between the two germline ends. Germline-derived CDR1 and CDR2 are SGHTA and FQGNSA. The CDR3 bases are TGTGCCAGCAAAGAAGGGGGCTATAATTCACCCCTCCACTTT. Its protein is CASKEGGYNSPLHF.

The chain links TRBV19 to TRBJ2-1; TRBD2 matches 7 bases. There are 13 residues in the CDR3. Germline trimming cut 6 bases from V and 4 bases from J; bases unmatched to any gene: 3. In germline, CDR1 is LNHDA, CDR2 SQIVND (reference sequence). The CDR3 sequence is CASRASGYNEQFF. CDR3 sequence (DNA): TGTGCCAGTAGGGCTAGCGGATACAATGAGCAGTTCTTC. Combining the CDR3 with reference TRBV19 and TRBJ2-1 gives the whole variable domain DGGITQSPKYLFRKEGQNVTLSCEQNLNHDAMYWYRQDPGQGLRLIYYSQIVNDFQKGDIAEGYSVSREKKESFPLTVTSAQKNPTAFYLCASRASGYNEQFFGPGTRLTVL.

The CDR3 loop is CASSPGQGWAGELFF. The CDR3 DNA is TGTGCCAGCAGCCCCGGACAGGGATGGGCCGGGGAGCTGTTTTTT. The rearrangement uses TRBV7-2 and TRBJ2-2; 8 bases line up with TRBD1. Germline V CDR1 and CDR2: SGHTA, FQGNSA. CDR3 size: 15 residues. J lost 6 bases, V lost 5 bases, and 8 bases had no gene match.

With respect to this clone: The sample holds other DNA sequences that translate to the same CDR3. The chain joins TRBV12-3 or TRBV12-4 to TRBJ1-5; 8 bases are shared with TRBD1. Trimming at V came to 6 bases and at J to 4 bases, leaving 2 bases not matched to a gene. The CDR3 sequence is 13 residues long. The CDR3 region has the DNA TGTGCCAGCAGAGGGACAGGTAATCAGCCCCAGCATTTT. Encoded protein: CASRGTGNQPQHF.

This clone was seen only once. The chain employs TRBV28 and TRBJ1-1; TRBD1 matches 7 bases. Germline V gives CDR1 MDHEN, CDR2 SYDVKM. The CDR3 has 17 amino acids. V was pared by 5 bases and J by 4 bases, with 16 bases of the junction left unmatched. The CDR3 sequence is CASSPLSRVAGGTEAFF. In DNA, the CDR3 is TGTGCCAGCAGTCCTCTCTCGCGAGTTGCAGGGGGCACTGAAGCTTTCTTT.